The 21 T cell receptor beta chains below all came from one sample that was sequenced in a study of blood T cell repertoires in COVID-19. Measured with immunoSEQ multiplex PCR; TCRdb has only the in-frame clones, and not every one. This sample has approximately 220,000 clones, with about 79% found just once. Material for sequencing was PBMCs or T cells enriched from blood (not recorded which). The receptors shown here come from a woman aged 40 to 50 with acute COVID-19.

The rearrangement joins TRBV3-1 (or the pseudogene TRBV3-2) to TRBJ2-1; the D gene is possibly TRBD2 (5 bases). V lost 4 bases and J lost 7, with 11 bases in between. From germline, CDR1 is LGHDT and CDR2 YNNKEL (reference sequence). CDR3 size: 13 residues. This chain's CDR3 is CASSLPSGNEQFF. The CDR3 nucleotides are TGTGCCAGCAGCCTCCCCTCGGGGAATGAGCAGTTCTTC.

The rearrangement links TRBV19 to TRBJ2-3; 8 bases agree with TRBD2. The CDR3 spans 12 residues. V shed 4 bases and J 9 bases; nucleotides not matched to a gene: 3. CDR1 is LNHDA, CDR2 SQIVND, per germline (reference sequence). DNA of the CDR3: TGTGCCAGTAGTACGACTAGCGCGACGCAGTATTTT. It translates to CASSTTSATQYF.

This chain links TRBV5-1 with TRBJ2-3, with D unclear. The CDR3 consists of 12 residues. Germline CDR1 is SGHRS and CDR2 is YFSETQ. Between the trimmed V and J ends, which lost 4 bases and 1 base, there was a span of 4 bases. Here the CDR3 reads CASSPGTDTQYF. Here the CDR3 DNA reads TGCGCCAGCAGCCCCGGCACAGATACGCAGTATTTT. The full variable domain, rest sourced from reference TRBV5-1 and TRBJ2-3, is KAGVTQTPRYLIKTRGQQVTLSCSPISGHRSVSWYQQTPGQGLQFLFEYFSETQRNKGNFPGRFSGRQFSNSRSEMNVSTLELGDSALYLCASSPGTDTQYFGPGTRLTVL.

The chain combines TRBV11-2 with TRBJ2-1; the D gene is possibly TRBD2 (6 bases). V was shortened by 6 bases and J by 5 bases, with 8 bases between the two germline ends. Looked up from germline, CDR1 is SGHAT and CDR2 is FQNNGV. The CDR3 spans 12 residues. The chain's CDR3 is CASRGGNNEQFF. The CDR3 coding sequence is TGTGCCAGCAGGGGAGGCAACAATGAGCAGTTCTTC.

The gene calls are TRBV5-6 and TRBJ2-7; 8 bases align to TRBD2. The CDR3 runs 13 residues. The ends lost 4 bases at V and 2 bases at J; junction bases unmatched: 2. CDR1 and CDR2 (germline): SGHDT, YYEEEE. Here the CDR3 DNA reads TGTGCCAGCAGCCGGGGGGGTCCCTACGAGCAGTACTTC. This translates into CASSRGGPYEQYF.

The chain uses TRBV7-9 and TRBJ1-5; D unclear. The CDR3 has 13 amino acids. Deletions cut 5 bases from V and 7 bases from J, with 12 bases between. Germline lookup yields CDR1 SEHNR and CDR2 FQNEAQ (reference sequence). This CDR3 reads CASSPRAGQPQHF. The CDR3 coding sequence is TGTGCCAGCAGCCCGAGGGCGGGGCAGCCCCAGCATTTT.

The chain couples TRBV12-3 or TRBV12-4 to TRBJ1-1; 9 bases fit TRBD1. The ends lost 11 bases at V and 2 bases at J; junction bases unmatched: 6. The CDR3 has 13 residues. CDR3 nucleotide sequence: TGTGCCGGGGGACAGGGATTAAACACTGAAGCTTTCTTT. Its protein product is CAGGQGLNTEAFF.

The V call is TRBV2, the J call TRBJ2-7, with TRBD2 matching over 8 bases. The V gene end was trimmed by 6 bases and the J gene end by 4 bases; junction bases not matched to a gene: 8. The CDR3 totals 14 residues. CDR1 and CDR2 from the germline V gene are SNHLY and FYNNEI. CDR3 nucleotide sequence: TGTGCCAGCAGAAAGCGGGGGACGGGGTACGAGCAGTACTTC. The encoded protein is CASRKRGTGYEQYF.

The chain joins TRBV28 to TRBJ1-2, with D perhaps TRBD1 (6 bases). Germline loops: CDR1 MDHEN, CDR2 SYDVKM. This CDR3 has 14 amino acids. Trimming took off 7 bases at V and 5 bases at J, with 17 bases between the two ends. CDR3 in DNA: TGTGCCAGCACGACAGGTCGGAGGCCTTATGGCTACACCTTC. Amino acids: CASTTGRRPYGYTF.

V usage is TRBV5-6 and J usage is TRBJ1-6; D is ambiguous. Trimming pared 4 bases from V and 6 bases from J, leaving 17 bases between. The CDR3 length is 16 residues. Looked up from germline, CDR1 is SGHDT and CDR2 is YYEEEE. The CDR3 is CASSPAVSGRNSPLHF. In DNA form, the CDR3 reads TGTGCCAGCAGCCCTGCCGTGTCAGGCCGTAATTCACCCCTCCACTTT.

This clone was counted between two and nine times. This sequence joins TRBV19 and TRBJ2-1, with TRBD2 as a possible D gene (5 bases). Germline V gives CDR1 LNHDA, CDR2 SQIVND (reference sequence). The CDR3 sequence is 17 residues long. With 1 base removed from V and 6 bases from J, the gap between germline ends came to 19 bases. The DNA for the CDR3 is TGTGCCAGTAGTATAGGCCGAACGCGTCTAGCAAGCAATGAGCAGTTCTTC. It specifies CASSIGRTRLASNEQFF.

This rearrangement joins TRBV11-2 to TRBJ1-4; weak D call: TRBD1 (5 bases). The V gene's germline CDR1 is SGHAT and CDR2 FQNNGV. The CDR3 has 14 residues. The V end was cut by 5 bases, the J end by 5 bases, with 12 bases between. The CDR3 sequence: CASSPRGGNEKLFF. The DNA of the CDR3 is TGTGCCAGCAGCCCCCGGGGGGGAAATGAAAAACTGTTTTTT.

V usage is TRBV29-1 and J usage is TRBJ2-7; 9 positions match TRBD1. Trimming took 6 bases from V and 5 from J; bases not matched to a gene: 5. In germline, CDR1 is SQVTM, CDR2 ANQGSEA. This CDR3 comprises 12 residues. The CDR3: CSVSQGAHEQYF. DNA of the CDR3: TGCAGCGTCTCACAGGGGGCTCACGAGCAGTACTTC.

The chain uses TRBV27 and TRBJ1-2, with 9 bases lining up with TRBD1. V lost 5 bases to trimming and J lost 4 bases; unmatched junction nucleotides: 8. Germline V gene sequence: CDR1 MNHEY, CDR2 SMNVEV (reference sequence). This CDR3 spans 15 amino acids. The CDR3 DNA is TGTGCCAGCAGTCCCTGGACAGGGGTCATCTATGGCTACACCTTC. Amino acid sequence: CASSPWTGVIYGYTF.

The chain has TRBV14 and TRBJ2-1; 7 nucleotides align to TRBD2. Germline assignment: CDR1 SGHDN and CDR2 FVKESK. V lost 3 bases to trimming and J lost 6 bases; unmatched junction nucleotides: 17. CDR3 length: 18 amino acids. The CDR3 DNA is TGTGCCAGCAGCCAGAGGACCCGGGGGGTTAGGATAGTCAATGAGCAGTTCTTC. It encodes CASSQRTRGVRIVNEQFF.

The CDR3 sequence: CSARQGNTEAFF. The DNA of the CDR3 is TGCAGCGCCAGACAGGGGAACACTGAAGCTTTCTTT. The rearrangement joins TRBV29-1 to TRBJ1-1, with 7 bases identical to TRBD1. The CDR3 runs to 12 residues. Per germline, CDR1 SQVTM and CDR2 ANQGSEA. With V trimmed by 7 bases and J by 1 base, 3 bases remained unmatched.

This clone was detected a few times. The rearrangement joins TRBV4-1 to TRBJ1-2; TRBD1 agrees at 8 bases. V trimming: 0 bases; J trimming: 6 bases; junction bases outside the gene matches: 15. Germline V gene data show CDR1 as MGHRA and CDR2 as YSYEKL. This CDR3 comprises 18 residues. CDR3 in amino acids: CASSQDGRWTGRNDGYTF. The CDR3 DNA is TGCGCCAGCAGCCAAGACGGGAGGTGGACAGGGCGAAACGATGGCTACACCTTC.

V usage is TRBV12-3 or TRBV12-4 and J usage is TRBJ2-6; TRBD1 aligns across 7 bases. The CDR3 consists of 13 residues. V gave up 5 bases and J gave up 12 bases; unmatched junction bases: 7. The CDR3 sequence: CASSRDRESVLTF. The CDR3 nucleotides are TGTGCCAGCAGTCGTGACAGGGAATCCGTCCTGACTTTC.

This sequence joins TRBV4-1 and TRBJ1-4; 8 nucleotides align to TRBD1. Trimming cost V 4 bases and J 9 bases; bases outside gene matches: 7. The CDR3 extends over 14 amino acids. Germline CDR1 MGHRA, CDR2 YSYEKL. The CDR3, as DNA: TGCGCCAGCAGCCTCGGACAGGGAGGAAAAAAACTGTTTTTT. This sequence encodes CASSLGQGGKKLFF.

The chain joins TRBV19 to TRBJ2-7, with a weak D call TRBD2 (6 bases). The germline V gene encodes CDR1 LNHDA and CDR2 SQIVND (reference sequence). This CDR3 spans 15 amino acids. V lost 3 bases and J lost 0, with 12 bases in between. The CDR3 bases are TGTGCCAGTAGTATTTTTGCGGGGAGCTCCTACGAGCAGTACTTC. Protein: CASSIFAGSSYEQYF. The whole variable domain, filled in from reference TRBV19 and TRBJ2-7, reads DGGITQSPKYLFRKEGQNVTLSCEQNLNHDAMYWYRQDPGQGLRLIYYSQIVNDFQKGDIAEGYSVSREKKESFPLTVTSAQKNPTAFYLCASSIFAGSSYEQYFGPGTRLTVT.

The V gene is TRBV5-1, the J gene TRBJ2-1; tentative D call: TRBD1 (5 bases). The V gene lost 1 base and the J gene lost 5 bases, with 13 bases spanning the gap. Germline CDR1 reads SGHRS; CDR2 reads YFSETQ. The CDR3 is 15 amino acids. CDR3 DNA: TGCGCCAGCAGCTTGCAAGGGGCAAGTCACAATGAGCAGTTCTTC. It yields the protein CASSLQGASHNEQFF.